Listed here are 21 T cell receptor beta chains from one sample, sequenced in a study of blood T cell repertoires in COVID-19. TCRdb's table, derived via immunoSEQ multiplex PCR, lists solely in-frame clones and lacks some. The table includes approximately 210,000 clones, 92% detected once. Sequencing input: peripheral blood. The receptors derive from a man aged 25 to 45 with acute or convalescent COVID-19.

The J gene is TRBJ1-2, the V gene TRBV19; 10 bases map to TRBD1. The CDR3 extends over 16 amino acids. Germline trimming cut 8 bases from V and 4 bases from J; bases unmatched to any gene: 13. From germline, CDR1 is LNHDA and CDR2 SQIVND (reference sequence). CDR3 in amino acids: CASVPGQGRRGYGYTF. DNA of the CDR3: TGTGCCAGTGTTCCGGGACAGGGGAGGAGAGGCTATGGCTACACCTTC.

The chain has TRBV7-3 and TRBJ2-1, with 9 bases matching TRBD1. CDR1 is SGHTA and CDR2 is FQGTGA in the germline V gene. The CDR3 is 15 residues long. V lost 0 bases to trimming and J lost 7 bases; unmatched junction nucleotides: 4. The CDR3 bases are TGTGCCAGCAGCTTAACTCGGGACAGGGATAATGAGCAGTTCTTC. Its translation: CASSLTRDRDNEQFF.

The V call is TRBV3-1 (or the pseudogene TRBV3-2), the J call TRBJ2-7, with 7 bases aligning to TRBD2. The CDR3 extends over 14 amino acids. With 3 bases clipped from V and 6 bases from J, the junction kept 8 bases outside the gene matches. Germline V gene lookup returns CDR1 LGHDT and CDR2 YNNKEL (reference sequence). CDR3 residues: CASSQGGSGSEQYF. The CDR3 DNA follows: TGTGCCAGCAGCCAGGGCGGGAGCGGTAGCGAGCAGTACTTC.

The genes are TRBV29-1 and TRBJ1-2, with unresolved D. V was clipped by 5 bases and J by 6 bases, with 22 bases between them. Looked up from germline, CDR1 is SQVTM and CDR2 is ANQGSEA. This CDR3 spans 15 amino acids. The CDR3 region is CSVQSGGRLLHGYTF. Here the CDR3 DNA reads TGCAGCGTTCAGAGTGGAGGCAGGTTATTACATGGCTACACCTTC.

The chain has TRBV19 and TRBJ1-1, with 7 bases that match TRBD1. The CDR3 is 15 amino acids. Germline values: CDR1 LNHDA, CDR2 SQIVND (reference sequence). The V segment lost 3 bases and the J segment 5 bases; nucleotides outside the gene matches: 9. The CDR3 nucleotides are TGTGCCAGTAGTATCACCCTGGGACAGCAGACTGAAGCTTTCTTT. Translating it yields CASSITLGQQTEAFF.

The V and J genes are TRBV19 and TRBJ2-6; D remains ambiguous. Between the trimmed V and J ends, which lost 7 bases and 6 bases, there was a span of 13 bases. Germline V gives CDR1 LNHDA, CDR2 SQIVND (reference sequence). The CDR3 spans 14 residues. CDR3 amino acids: CASTGLVEANVLTF. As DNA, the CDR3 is TGTGCCAGTACCGGGTTGGTAGAGGCCAACGTCCTGACTTTC.

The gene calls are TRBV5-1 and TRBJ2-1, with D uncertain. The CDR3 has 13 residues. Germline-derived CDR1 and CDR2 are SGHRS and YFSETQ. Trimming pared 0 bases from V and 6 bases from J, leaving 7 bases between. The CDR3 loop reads CASSLGQSNEQFF. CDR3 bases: TGCGCCAGCAGCTTGGGGCAAAGCAATGAGCAGTTCTTC.

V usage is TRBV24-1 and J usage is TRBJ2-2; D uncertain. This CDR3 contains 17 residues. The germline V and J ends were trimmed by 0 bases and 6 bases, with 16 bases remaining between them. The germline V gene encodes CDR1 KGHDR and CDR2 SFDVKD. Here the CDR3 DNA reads TGTGCCACCAGTGATTTGGGTCCGGGTGCCTTCTCCGGGGAGCTGTTTTTT. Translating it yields CATSDLGPGAFSGELFF.

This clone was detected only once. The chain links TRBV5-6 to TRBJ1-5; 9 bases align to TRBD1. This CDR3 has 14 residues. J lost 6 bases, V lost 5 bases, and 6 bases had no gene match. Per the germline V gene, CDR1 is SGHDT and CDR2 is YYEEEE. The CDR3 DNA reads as TGTGCCAGCAGTATACAGGGGGCTGGTCAGCCCCAGCATTTT. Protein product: CASSIQGAGQPQHF. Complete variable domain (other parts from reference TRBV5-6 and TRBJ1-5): DAGVTQSPTHLIKTRGQQVTLRCSPKSGHDTVSWYQQALGQGPQFIFQYYEEEERQRGNFPDRFSGHQFPNYSSELNVNALLLGDSALYLCASSIQGAGQPQHFGDGTRLSIL.

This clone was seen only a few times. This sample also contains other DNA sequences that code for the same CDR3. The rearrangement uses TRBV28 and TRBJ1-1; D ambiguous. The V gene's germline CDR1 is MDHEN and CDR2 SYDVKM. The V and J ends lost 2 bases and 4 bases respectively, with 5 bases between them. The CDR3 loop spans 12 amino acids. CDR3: CASSLRVTEAFF. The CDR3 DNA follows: TGTGCCAGCAGTTTACGGGTCACTGAAGCTTTCTTT.

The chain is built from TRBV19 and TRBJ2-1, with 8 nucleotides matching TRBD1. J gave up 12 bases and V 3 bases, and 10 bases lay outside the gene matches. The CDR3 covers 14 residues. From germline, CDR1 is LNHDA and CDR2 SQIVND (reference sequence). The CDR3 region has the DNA TGTGCCAGTAGTATCACCGGACAGGGCGGTGGGCAGTTCTTC. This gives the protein CASSITGQGGGQFF.

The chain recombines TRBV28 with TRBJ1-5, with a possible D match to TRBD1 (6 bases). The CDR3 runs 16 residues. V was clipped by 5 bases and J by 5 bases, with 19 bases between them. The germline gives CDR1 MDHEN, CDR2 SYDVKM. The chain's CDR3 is CASSLPTGRGYQPQHF. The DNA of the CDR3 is TGTGCCAGCAGTCTTCCGACAGGACGAGGATATCAGCCCCAGCATTTT. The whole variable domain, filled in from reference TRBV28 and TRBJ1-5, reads DVKVTQSSRYLVKRTGEKVFLECVQDMDHENMFWYRQDPGLGLRLIYFSYDVKMKEKGDIPEGYSVSREKKERFSLILESASTNQTSMYLCASSLPTGRGYQPQHFGDGTRLSIL.

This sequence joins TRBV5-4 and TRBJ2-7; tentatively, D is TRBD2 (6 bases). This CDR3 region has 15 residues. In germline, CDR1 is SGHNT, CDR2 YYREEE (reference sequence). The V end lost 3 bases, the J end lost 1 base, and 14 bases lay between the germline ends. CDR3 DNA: TGTGCCAGCAGCTCCCGACTAGATAGTTCCTACGAGCAGTACTTC. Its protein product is CASSSRLDSSYEQYF.

CDR3 protein: CASSLLAGGPKTYEQYF. CDR3 in DNA: TGTGCCAGCAGCTTATTAGCGGGAGGGCCAAAGACCTACGAGCAGTACTTC. This rearrangement joins TRBV13 to TRBJ2-7; 11 bases line up with TRBD2. The V gene end was trimmed by 2 bases and the J gene end by 2 bases; junction bases not matched to a gene: 8. The CDR3 covers 17 residues. The germline gives CDR1 PRHDT, CDR2 FYEKMQ (reference sequence).

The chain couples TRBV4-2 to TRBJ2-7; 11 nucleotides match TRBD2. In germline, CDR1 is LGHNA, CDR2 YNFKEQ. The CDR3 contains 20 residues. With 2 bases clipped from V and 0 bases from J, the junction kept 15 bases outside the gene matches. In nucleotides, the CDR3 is TGTGCCAGCAGCCAACCGGGCGGGACTAGCGGCCTGCAGAGCTCCTACGAGCAGTACTTC. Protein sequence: CASSQPGGTSGLQSSYEQYF.

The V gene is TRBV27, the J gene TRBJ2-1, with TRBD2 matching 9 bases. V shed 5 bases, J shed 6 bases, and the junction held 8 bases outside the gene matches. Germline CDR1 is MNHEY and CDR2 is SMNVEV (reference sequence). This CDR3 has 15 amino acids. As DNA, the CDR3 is TGTGCCAGCAGTCATCGCGGGAGGGGGGTCAATGAGCAGTTCTTC. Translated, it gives CASSHRGRGVNEQFF.

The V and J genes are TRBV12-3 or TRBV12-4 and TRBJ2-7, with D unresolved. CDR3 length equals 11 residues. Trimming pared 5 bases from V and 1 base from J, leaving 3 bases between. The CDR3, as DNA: TGTGCCAGCAGTACTTCCTACGAGCAGTACTTC. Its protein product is CASSTSYEQYF.

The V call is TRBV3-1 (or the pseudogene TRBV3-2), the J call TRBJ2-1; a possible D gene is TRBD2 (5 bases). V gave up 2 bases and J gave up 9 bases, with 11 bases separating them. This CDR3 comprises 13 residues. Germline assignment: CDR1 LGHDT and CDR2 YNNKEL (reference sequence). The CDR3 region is CASSQLASPEQFF. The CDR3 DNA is TGTGCCAGCAGCCAACTAGCCTCACCTGAGCAGTTCTTC.

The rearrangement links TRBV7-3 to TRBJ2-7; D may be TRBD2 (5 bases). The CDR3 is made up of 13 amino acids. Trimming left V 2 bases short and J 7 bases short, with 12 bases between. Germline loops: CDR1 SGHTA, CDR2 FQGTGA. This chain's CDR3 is CASSLLQTGEQYF. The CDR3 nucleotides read TGTGCCAGCAGCTTACTACAAACGGGGGAGCAGTACTTC.

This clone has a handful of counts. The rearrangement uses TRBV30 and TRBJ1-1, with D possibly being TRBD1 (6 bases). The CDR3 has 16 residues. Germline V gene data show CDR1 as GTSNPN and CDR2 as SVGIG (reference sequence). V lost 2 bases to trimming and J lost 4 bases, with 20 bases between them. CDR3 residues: CAWSRGQGWSGTEAFF. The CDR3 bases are TGTGCCTGGAGTCGGGGTCAGGGGTGGTCGGGCACTGAAGCTTTCTTT.

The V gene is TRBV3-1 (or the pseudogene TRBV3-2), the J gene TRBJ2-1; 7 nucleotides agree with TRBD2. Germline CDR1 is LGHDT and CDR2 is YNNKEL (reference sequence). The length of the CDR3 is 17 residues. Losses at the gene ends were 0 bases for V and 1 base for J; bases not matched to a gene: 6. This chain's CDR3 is CASSQDGGVQSYNEQFF. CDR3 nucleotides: TGTGCCAGCAGCCAAGATGGGGGGGTTCAGTCCTACAATGAGCAGTTCTTC.